These 25 T cell receptor beta chains came from one sample sequenced in a study of blood T cells in healthy people across ages. A second PCR of roughly 7 to 11 cycles used a sample-barcoded 5' primer and a J-beta primer mix. Using its own MiXCR run on the 5' RACE reads, TCRdb lists one record per CDR3 protein. The sample records about 640,000 distinct CDR3 sequences, roughly 50% being singletons. Material: blood. The receptors here all came from a man aged 60 to 69 in good health.

This chain links TRBV29-1 with TRBJ2-4, with D perhaps given as TRBD1 or TRBD2 (5 bases each). Germline CDR1 is SQVTM and CDR2 is ANQGSEA. The CDR3 is made up of 13 amino acids. The V and J ends lost 6 bases and 15 bases respectively, with 24 bases between them. CDR3 sequence (DNA): TGCAGCGTCGCAGAGACCGGGACCCAACTGGGGTACTTC. As protein: CSVAETGTQLGYF.

J is TRBJ1-2 and V is TRBV12-3 or TRBV12-4; TRBD1 aligns across 12 bases. V shed 6 bases, J shed 7 bases, and the junction held 12 bases outside the gene matches. The CDR3 spans 16 residues. DNA for the CDR3: TGTGCCAGCAGCCTAACCGGGGGACAGGGGGCCGGTGGCTACACCTTC. It specifies CASSLTGGQGAGGYTF.

This clonotype appeared a few times. This chain connects TRBV4-1 to TRBJ1-1; 7 nucleotides agree with TRBD1. The CDR3 length is 12 residues. Germline CDR1 reads MGHRA; CDR2 reads YSYEKL. The CDR3 bases are TGCCCACACAACAGGGGGAACACTGAAGCTTTCTTT. Residues: CPHNRGNTEAFF.

This sequence joins TRBV5-1 and TRBJ2-7; tentative D call: TRBD1 (6 bases). The J call is doubtful: the DNA matches TRBJ2-5 better. The CDR3 consists of 15 residues. Looked up from germline, CDR1 is SGHRS and CDR2 is YFSETQ. CDR3 coding DNA: TGCGCCAGCAGCACTGGACAGAATGGGGGAGAGACCCAGTACTTC. Translated: CASSTGQNGGETQYF.

The V and J genes are TRBV9 and TRBJ2-2, with D possibly matching TRBD2 (6 bases). The CDR3 is made up of 15 amino acids. V was cut by 6 bases and J by 6 bases, with 18 bases left in between. Germline lookup yields CDR1 SGDLS and CDR2 YYNGEE. The CDR3 sequence is CASKPGTLVAGELFF. The DNA for the CDR3 is TGTGCCAGCAAACCAGGGACTCTGGTCGCCGGGGAGCTGTTTTTT.

CDR3: CRAVGVRGGTSTDTQYF. In nucleotides, the CDR3 is TGCAGAGCAGTGGGGGTTCGCGGGGGGACTAGCACAGATACGCAGTATTTT. V and J are TRBV20-1 and TRBJ2-3; 8 bases are a match to TRBD2. Germline V CDR1 and CDR2: DFQATT, SNEGSKA (reference sequence). The CDR3 is 17 amino acids.

The chain recombines TRBV12-3 or TRBV12-4 with TRBJ2-7; D is perhaps TRBD1 (6 bases). The CDR3 has 17 residues. Trimming stripped 5 bases from V and 0 bases from J, with 20 bases between. The CDR3 DNA follows: TGTGCCAGCAGTGGTTCTGGGGAACAGGGTGCCTCCTACGAGCAGTACTTC. This codes for CASSGSGEQGASYEQYF.

J is TRBJ1-1 and V is TRBV29-1; maybe TRBD1 (5 bases). Trimming shortened V by 5 bases and J by 0 bases, and 7 bases separated the two germline ends. Germline CDR1 reads SQVTM; CDR2 reads ANQGSEA. The CDR3 is made up of 12 amino acids. The CDR3 spells CSVRGMNTEAFF. For the CDR3, the DNA is TGCAGCGTTCGGGGGATGAACACTGAAGCTTTCTTT. Using reference TRBV29-1 and TRBJ1-1 for the parts outside the CDR3, the full variable domain is SAVISQKPSRDICQRGTSLTIQCQVDSQVTMMFWYRQQPGQSLTLIATANQGSEATYESGFVIDKFPISRPNLTFSTLTVSNMSPEDSSIYLCSVRGMNTEAFFGQGTRLTVV.

Note on this clonotype: This may come from a read error, since a much larger clone is one base off. This chain joins TRBV28 and TRBJ1-4, with D possibly matching TRBD1 (6 bases). The CDR3 consists of 15 residues. Looked up from germline, CDR1 is MDHEN and CDR2 is SYDVKM. CDR3 sequence reads: CASRTGPATNEKPFF. CDR3 DNA sequence: TGTGCCAGCAGGACAGGACCTGCAACTAATGAAAAACCGTTTTTT.

Of note for this clonotype: This may come from a read error, since a much larger clone is one base off. The V and J genes are TRBV29-1 and TRBJ2-1; TRBD1 matches 8 bases. The CDR3 spans 16 residues. V dropped 2 bases and J dropped 10; count of bases not matched to a gene: 16. Germline CDR1 reads SQVTM; CDR2 reads ANQGSEA. CDR3 nucleotides: TGCAGCGTTGAATACCGGGCCAGGGGGCCCAATTACGAGCAGTTCTTC. Encoded protein: CSVEYRARGPNYEQFF.

Worth noting for this clonotype: The junction departs from germline at one end; a sequencing error may be responsible. This chain connects TRBV20-1 to TRBJ2-5; D could derive from TRBD1 or TRBD2 (5 bases each). CDR3 length: 15 residues. Germline V gives CDR1 DFQATT, CDR2 SNEGSKA (reference sequence). The CDR3 loop reads CSVRDTTGLAETQYF. The CDR3 coding sequence is TGCAGTGTTAGAGATACGACGGGGCTTGCAGAGACCCAGTACTTC.

The V call is TRBV5-6, the J call TRBJ2-3, with 14 bases identical to TRBD2. Germline trimming cut 4 bases from V and 3 bases from J; bases unmatched to any gene: 22. CDR3 length equals 22 residues. From germline, CDR1 is SGHDT and CDR2 YYEEEE. CDR3 in amino acids: CASSRLERYWTSGGRTTDTQYF. The CDR3 DNA follows: TGTGCCAGCAGCCGCCTCGAACGCTATTGGACTAGCGGGGGGCGGACAACAGATACGCAGTATTTT.

The sample holds a few counts of this clonotype. The chain joins TRBV5-1 to TRBJ2-1; 9 bases match TRBD2. From germline, CDR1 is SGHRS and CDR2 YFSETQ. V shed 4 bases and J 4 bases; nucleotides not matched to a gene: 6. This CDR3 contains 15 residues. The CDR3 DNA sequence: TGCGCCAGCAGCCCCCTTAGCGGGGGATACAATGAGCAGTTCTTC. Translated: CASSPLSGGYNEQFF.

The chain employs TRBV11-2 and TRBJ1-5, with 9 bases identical to TRBD1. V lost 2 bases, J lost 6 bases, and 11 bases stayed unmatched. The germline V gene has CDR1 SGHAT and CDR2 FQNNGV. CDR3 length: 17 residues. CDR3 loop: CASSLFSGQGRCQPQHF. In nucleotides, the CDR3 is TGTGCCAGCAGCTTATTTTCCGGACAGGGGAGGTGTCAGCCCCAGCATTTT.

The chain has TRBV4-2 and TRBJ2-5; possibly TRBD1 or TRBD2 for D (5 bases each). From germline, CDR1 is LGHNA and CDR2 YNFKEQ. V lost 4 bases and J lost 3, with 18 bases in between. The CDR3 contains 16 residues. The CDR3 DNA reads as TGTGCCAGCAGCCCCCTGGGGGACGGCCCTAAAGAGACCCAGTACTTC. The encoded protein is CASSPLGDGPKETQYF.

This clonotype has at least ten counts. The chain carries TRBV6-1 and TRBJ1-2, with a weak D call TRBD1 (5 bases). The V end lost 0 bases, the J end lost 4 bases, and 15 bases lay between the germline ends. Germline V gene data show CDR1 as MNHNS and CDR2 as SASEGT. This CDR3 region has 16 residues. The DNA of the CDR3 is TGTGCCAGCAGTGAAGCGCTGACAGTTTCTGGCTATGGCTACACCTTC. This sequence encodes CASSEALTVSGYGYTF.

Notes on this clonotype: A clone one base away is much larger, so this may be a read error. The chain carries TRBV7-2 and TRBJ2-5; 12 bases are shared with TRBD2. The J call may be incorrect, as the DNA end agrees better with TRBJ2-1. CDR1 is SGHTA and CDR2 is FQGNSA in the germline V gene. The CDR3 runs to 15 residues. In DNA, the CDR3 is TGTGCCAGCAGCCGGACTAGCGGGGTGCAAGAGACCCAGTTCTTC. It codes for CASSRTSGVQETQFF.

With regard to this clonotype: A junction end diverges from the germline sequence, so it may reflect a read error. This chain connects TRBV6-1 to TRBJ2-2; the match to TRBD2 covers 8 bases. The CDR3 is 13 amino acids. Germline values: CDR1 MNHNS, CDR2 SASEGT. The CDR3 coding sequence is TGCGCTGGACTAGCCGGTAACACCGGGGAGCTGTTTTTT. This sequence encodes CAGLAGNTGELFF.

The chain carries TRBV12-3 or TRBV12-4 and TRBJ2-3, with TRBD2 matching 14 bases. V shed 6 bases and J 5 bases; nucleotides not matched to a gene: 10. The CDR3 contains 17 residues. The CDR3 nucleotides are TGTGCCAGCAGCCGAAGACTAGCGGGGGGGCTTGGAGATACGCAGTATTTT. Translating gives CASSRRLAGGLGDTQYF.

This clonotype was picked up one time. This sequence joins TRBV3-1 and TRBJ2-4; 8 nucleotides agree with TRBD1. The junction had 7 bases not matched to a gene; V was cut back by 5 bases and J by 1 base. The germline gives CDR1 LGHDT, CDR2 YNNKEL (reference sequence). The CDR3 sequence is 16 residues long. CDR3 sequence (DNA): TGTGCCAGCAGCAGGACAGGGCAGTGGGCCAAAAACATTCAGTACTTC. Translated, it gives CASSRTGQWAKNIQYF.

The genes are TRBV20-1 and TRBJ2-1, with 10 bases identical to TRBD2. With V trimmed by 3 bases and J by 7 bases, 6 bases remained unmatched. The CDR3 consists of 14 residues. CDR1 and CDR2 (germline): DFQATT, SNEGSKA (reference sequence). CDR3 in amino acids: CSARSGGALNEQFF. CDR3 DNA: TGCAGTGCTAGGAGCGGGGGGGCCTTGAATGAGCAGTTCTTC.

V usage is TRBV12-3 or TRBV12-4 and J usage is TRBJ2-5; 9 bases align to TRBD2. This CDR3 spans 15 amino acids. V shed 1 base, J shed 5 bases, and the junction held 5 bases outside the gene matches. The CDR3 reads CASSLERTSEETQYF. The CDR3 DNA is TGTGCCAGCAGTTTAGAGCGGACTAGCGAGGAGACCCAGTACTTC.

The rearrangement links TRBV5-1 to TRBJ1-3; 8 bases line up with TRBD1. Unmatched junction bases numbered 2, after V lost 4 bases and J lost 2 bases. CDR3 length equals 14 residues. Germline-derived CDR1 and CDR2 are SGHRS and YFSETQ. CDR3 sequence: CASSQGAPGNTIYF. The CDR3 DNA is TGCGCCAGCAGCCAGGGGGCCCCTGGAAACACCATATATTTT.

The genes are TRBV3-1 and TRBJ1-2; 7 positions match TRBD1. CDR1 and CDR2 (germline): LGHDT, YNNKEL (reference sequence). The CDR3 sequence is 15 residues long. V trimming: 4 bases; J trimming: 9 bases; junction bases outside the gene matches: 14. This CDR3 reads CASSPLTTGKGRYTF. The CDR3 coding sequence is TGTGCCAGCAGCCCGCTGACGACAGGGAAGGGTCGCTACACCTTC.

The chain is built from TRBV20-1 and TRBJ2-4; unclear D gene. Germline V gene sequence: CDR1 DFQATT, CDR2 SNEGSKA (reference sequence). The CDR3 extends over 13 amino acids. Trimming pared 5 bases from V and 5 bases from J, leaving 13 bases between. CDR3 nucleotides: TGCAGTGCTTCGATTAGCCGGGAAAACATTCAGTACTTC. Protein: CSASISRENIQYF.